Described below is a single T cell receptor (beta chain) sequence and its context. The sample comes from a study of blood T cell repertoires in COVID-19. CDR3 length equals 18 residues. Per the germline V gene, CDR1 is SGHTA and CDR2 is FQGNSA. With 5 bases removed from V and 10 bases from J, the gap between germline ends came to 30 bases. Sequenced by immunoSEQ multiplex PCR; TCRdb stores in-frame clones only, minus some. Of approximately 340,000 clones listed, around 80% are singletons. The sequence was obtained from a man between 25 and 39 years old with active or convalescent COVID-19. The chain is built from TRBV7-2 and TRBJ1-3; D may be TRBD1 (5 bases). The sequenced sample was peripheral blood. The CDR3 spells CASSGSPGVSGPLLTIYF. DNA for the CDR3: TGTGCCAGCAGCGGTTCACCGGGGGTCAGCGGCCCCCTCTTGACCATATATTTT.